The 14 T cell receptor beta chains below were found in one sample sequenced in a study of T cells in Graves' hyperthyroidism and ophthalmopathy. RNA transcripts were the template for amplifying TCR beta CDR3 regions. During a first-round RT-PCR of the TCR CDR3, the HTBI primer set was used. TCRdb used MiXCR to reprocess the multiplex PCR reads, holding one entry per CDR3 protein. Found here are 750,000 to 900,000 distinct CDR3 sequences, 38% of them singletons; the top ten hold approximately 8.7%. Source material: blood. Source of these receptors: a young man with Graves' hyperthyroidism.

The rearrangement uses TRBV7-6 and TRBJ1-4, with D hard to call. V lost 5 bases and J lost 3, with 16 bases in between. The CDR3 runs 16 residues. Looked up from germline, CDR1 is SGHVS and CDR2 is FNYEAQ. The CDR3 is CASSPRGGVANEKLFF. The CDR3 nucleotides read TGTGCCAGCAGCCCCCGAGGCGGGGTCGCTAATGAAAAACTGTTTTTT.

Comment on this clonotype: This may be a read error: a much more frequent sequence differs by one nucleotide. The J gene is TRBJ1-1, the V gene TRBV10-2; no clear D. V dropped 7 bases and J dropped 3 bases, with 12 bases sitting between them. Germline V gene data show CDR1 as WSHSY and CDR2 as SAAADI. The CDR3 is 13 residues long. The CDR3 region is CASNEGWDTEAFF. The CDR3 DNA is TGCGCCAGCAATGAAGGATGGGACACTGAAGCTTTCTTT.

A note on this clonotype: Its ends do not fully match the called genes, so a read error is possible. The DNA of the CDR3 is TGCGCCAGCAGCTTGTATTTAGCAGGGGGCGGTCAGCCCCAGCATTTT. Protein: CASSLYLAGGGQPQHF. This chain joins TRBV7-9 and TRBJ1-5, with TRBD1 matching 8 bases. Germline CDR1 reads SEHNR; CDR2 reads FQNEAQ (reference sequence). The CDR3 totals 16 residues.

The chain recombines TRBV7-9 with TRBJ1-4, with 10 bases matching TRBD1. V was pared by 5 bases and J by 7 bases, with 7 bases of the junction left unmatched. The CDR3 runs to 15 residues. Germline assignment: CDR1 SEHNR and CDR2 FQNEAQ (reference sequence). CDR3 in amino acids: CASSGEGQGGEKLFF. The CDR3 nucleotides read TGTGCCAGCAGCGGAGAAGGACAGGGGGGTGAAAAACTGTTTTTT.

This clonotype appeared many times. The chain recombines TRBV19 with TRBJ1-1; 8 nucleotides line up with TRBD1. V was clipped by 6 bases and J by 1 base; unmatched bases: 7. There are 15 residues in the CDR3. Germline V gene lookup returns CDR1 LNHDA and CDR2 SQIVND (reference sequence). The CDR3 protein is CASSKPGTGNTEAFF. CDR3 coding DNA: TGTGCCAGTAGCAAACCCGGGACAGGGAACACTGAAGCTTTCTTT. Full variable domain (remainder filled in from reference TRBV19 and TRBJ1-1): DGGITQSPKYLFRKEGQNVTLSCEQNLNHDAMYWYRQDPGQGLRLIYYSQIVNDFQKGDIAEGYSVSREKKESFPLTVTSAQKNPTAFYLCASSKPGTGNTEAFFGQGTRLTVV.

The rearrangement joins TRBV2 to TRBJ2-5; 8 bases map to TRBD1. The CDR3 has 14 amino acids. Looked up from germline, CDR1 is SNHLY and CDR2 is FYNNEI. V shed 6 bases and J 5 bases; nucleotides not matched to a gene: 8. The CDR3 reads CASSGTGSGETQYF. The CDR3 DNA sequence: TGTGCCAGCAGCGGGACAGGTTCCGGTGAGACCCAGTACTTC. Full variable domain (rest looked up from reference TRBV2 and TRBJ2-5): EPEVTQTPSHQVTQMGQEVILRCVPISNHLYFYWYRQILGQKVEFLVSFYNNEISEKSEIFDDQFSVERPDGSNFTLKIRSTKLEDSAMYFCASSGTGSGETQYFGPGTRLLVL.

This clonotype was counted at least ten times. The rearrangement uses TRBV20-1 and TRBJ1-5; D remains unclear. The length of the CDR3 is 13 residues. The V gene's germline CDR1 is DFQATT and CDR2 SNEGSKA (reference sequence). V shed 5 bases and J shed 7 bases, with 15 bases lying between them. DNA for the CDR3: TGCAGTGCTTTGGACGGCCCGGGCCAGCCCCAGCATTTT. This gives the protein CSALDGPGQPQHF.

There are many counts of this clonotype. This sequence joins TRBV11-1 and TRBJ2-7; D perhaps matches TRBD1 (5 bases). This CDR3 region has 13 residues. The germline CDR1 and CDR2 sequences are SGHAT and FQDESV (reference sequence). Trimming stripped 6 bases from V and 2 bases from J, with 11 bases between. Here the CDR3 reads CASSGMGPYEQYF. The CDR3 DNA reads TGTGCCAGCAGTGGCATGGGGCCCTACGAGCAGTACTTC. The complete variable domain, with remaining parts taken from reference TRBV11-1 and TRBJ2-7, reads EAEVAQSPRYKITEKSQAVAFWCDPISGHATLYWYRQILGQGPELLVQFQDESVVDDSQLPKDRFSAERLKGVDSTLKIQPAELGDSAMYLCASSGMGPYEQYFGPGTRLTVT.

The gene calls are TRBV11-2 and TRBJ2-5; D perhaps matches TRBD2 (6 bases). V was clipped by 4 bases and J by 5 bases, with 11 bases between them. Germline loops: CDR1 SGHAT, CDR2 FQNNGV. CDR3 length: 13 residues. This CDR3 reads CASSSSGTETQYF. Written as DNA, the CDR3 is TGTGCCAGCAGCTCTTCAGGGACTGAGACCCAGTACTTC.

This clonotype was recorded at least ten times. The rearrangement joins TRBV19 to TRBJ2-5; 11 nucleotides line up with TRBD1. This CDR3 has 15 residues. The ends lost 7 bases at V and 5 bases at J; junction bases unmatched: 9. CDR1 and CDR2 (germline): LNHDA, SQIVND (reference sequence). The CDR3 region has the DNA TGTGCCAGTACTCCCAGGACAGGGGGCGATGAGACCCAGTACTTC. Translating gives CASTPRTGGDETQYF.

This clonotype was detected a few times. The V gene is TRBV2, the J gene TRBJ2-2, with unresolved D. Between the trimmed V and J ends, which lost 6 bases and 5 bases, there was a span of 13 bases. Germline values: CDR1 SNHLY, CDR2 FYNNEI. The CDR3 extends over 14 amino acids. The CDR3 DNA is TGTGCCAGCAGAACGACCGTTACGACCGGGGAGCTGTTTTTT. Translated, it gives CASRTTVTTGELFF.

The gene calls are TRBV19 and TRBJ1-2; no definite D call. V was clipped by 2 bases and J by 3 bases, with 10 bases between them. Germline CDR1 LNHDA, CDR2 SQIVND (reference sequence). The CDR3 consists of 14 residues. The CDR3 DNA reads TGTGCCAGTAGTATACTTCTGGAGGACTATGGCTACACCTTC. It codes for CASSILLEDYGYTF.

Details on this clonotype: A much bigger clone sits one base away, suggesting this may be a read error. The rearrangement links TRBV20-1 to TRBJ2-7; TRBD1 aligns across 9 bases. The V gene's germline CDR1 is DFQATT and CDR2 SNEGSKA (reference sequence). The CDR3 consists of 12 residues. The chain's CDR3 is CSQGTGKGGQYF. The CDR3, as DNA: TGCAGCCAAGGGACAGGGAAAGGCGGGCAGTACTTC.

This clonotype was seen only a few times. The V gene is TRBV6-4, the J gene TRBJ1-2, with D possibly matching TRBD1 (5 bases). Germline loops: CDR1 MRHNA, CDR2 SNTAGT. V shed 4 bases and J shed 4 bases, with 10 bases lying between them. The length of the CDR3 is 13 residues. Written as DNA, the CDR3 is TGTGCCAGCAGTGCTAGACAGAGCTATGGCTACACCTTC. Its protein product is CASSARQSYGYTF.